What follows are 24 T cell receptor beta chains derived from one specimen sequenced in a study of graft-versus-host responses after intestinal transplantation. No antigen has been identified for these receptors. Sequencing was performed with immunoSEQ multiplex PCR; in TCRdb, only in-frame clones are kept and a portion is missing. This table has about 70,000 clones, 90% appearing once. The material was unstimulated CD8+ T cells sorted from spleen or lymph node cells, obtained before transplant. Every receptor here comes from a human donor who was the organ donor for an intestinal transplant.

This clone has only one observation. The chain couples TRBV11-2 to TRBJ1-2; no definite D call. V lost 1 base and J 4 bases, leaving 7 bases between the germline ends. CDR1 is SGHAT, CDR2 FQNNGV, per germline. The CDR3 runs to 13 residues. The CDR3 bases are TGTGCCAGCAGCTTAGGTCGAGGCTATGGCTACACCTTC. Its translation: CASSLGRGYGYTF.

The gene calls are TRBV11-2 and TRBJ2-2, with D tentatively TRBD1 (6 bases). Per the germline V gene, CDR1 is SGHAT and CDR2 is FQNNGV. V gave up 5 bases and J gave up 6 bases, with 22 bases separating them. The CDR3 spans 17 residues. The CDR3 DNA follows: TGTGCCAGCAGCACCTACCGATTTACAGGGATCGCCGGGGAGCTGTTTTTT. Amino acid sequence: CASSTYRFTGIAGELFF.

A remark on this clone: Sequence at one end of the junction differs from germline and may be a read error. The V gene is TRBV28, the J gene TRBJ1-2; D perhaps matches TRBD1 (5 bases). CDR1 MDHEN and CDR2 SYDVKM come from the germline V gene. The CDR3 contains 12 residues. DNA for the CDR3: TGTGCCACCAGTAGGGGCACCTATGGCTACACCTTC. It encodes CATSRGTYGYTF.

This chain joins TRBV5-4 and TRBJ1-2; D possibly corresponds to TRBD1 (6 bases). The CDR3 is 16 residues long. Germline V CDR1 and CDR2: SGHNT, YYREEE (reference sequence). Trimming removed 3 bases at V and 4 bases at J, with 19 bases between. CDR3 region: CASSWSSGDLLYGYTF. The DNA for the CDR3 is TGTGCCAGCAGCTGGTCATCAGGGGATTTACTCTATGGCTACACCTTC. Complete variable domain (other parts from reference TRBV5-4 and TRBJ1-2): ETGVTQSPTHLIKTRGQQVTLRCSSQSGHNTVSWYQQALGQGPQFIFQYYREEENGRGNFPPRFSGLQFPNYSSELNVNALELDDSALYLCASSWSSGDLLYGYTFGSGTRLTVV.

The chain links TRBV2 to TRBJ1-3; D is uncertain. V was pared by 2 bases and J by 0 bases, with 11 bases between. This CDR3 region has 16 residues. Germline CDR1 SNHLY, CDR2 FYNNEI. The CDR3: CASSEHAHHSGNTIYF. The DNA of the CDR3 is TGTGCCAGCAGTGAACATGCGCACCACTCTGGAAACACCATATATTTT.

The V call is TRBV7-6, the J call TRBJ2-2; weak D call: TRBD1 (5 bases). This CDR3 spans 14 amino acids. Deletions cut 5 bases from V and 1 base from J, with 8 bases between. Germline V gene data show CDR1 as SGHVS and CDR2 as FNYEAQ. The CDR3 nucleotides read TGTGCCAGCAGCCAGACAGTGAACACCGGGGAGCTGTTTTTT. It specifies CASSQTVNTGELFF.

The CDR3 region has the DNA TGTGCCAGCAGTGAAACCACAGACAGGGTCCTACGAGGCTACACCTTC. It translates to CASSETTDRVLRGYTF. The J gene is TRBJ1-2, the V gene TRBV6-1; 7 bases line up with TRBD1. With 2 bases clipped from V and 8 bases from J, the junction kept 14 bases outside the gene matches. The CDR3 totals 16 residues. Germline assignment: CDR1 MNHNS and CDR2 SASEGT.

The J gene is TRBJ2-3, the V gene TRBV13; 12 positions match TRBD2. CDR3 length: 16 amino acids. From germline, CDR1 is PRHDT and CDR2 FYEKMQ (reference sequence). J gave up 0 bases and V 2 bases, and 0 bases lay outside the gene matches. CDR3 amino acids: CASSLTSGGSTDTQYF. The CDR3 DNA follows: TGTGCCAGCAGCTTAACTAGCGGGGGGAGCACAGATACGCAGTATTTT.

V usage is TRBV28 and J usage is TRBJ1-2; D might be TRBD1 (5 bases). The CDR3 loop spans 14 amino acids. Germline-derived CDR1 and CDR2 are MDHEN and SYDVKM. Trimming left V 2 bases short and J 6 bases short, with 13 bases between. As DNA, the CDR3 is TGTGCCAGCAGTTTAAAAGGGGCAGCGAATGGCTACACCTTC. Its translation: CASSLKGAANGYTF.

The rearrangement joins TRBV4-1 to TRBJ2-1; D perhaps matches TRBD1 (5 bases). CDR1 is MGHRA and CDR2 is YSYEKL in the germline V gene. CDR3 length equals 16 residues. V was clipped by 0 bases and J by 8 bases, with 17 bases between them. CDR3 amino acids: CASSQEGTGEWHEQFF. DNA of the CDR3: TGCGCCAGCAGCCAAGAGGGTACAGGAGAATGGCATGAGCAGTTCTTC.

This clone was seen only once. The CDR3: CASSLWRDTGELFF. The CDR3 region has the DNA TGTGCCAGCAGCTTGTGGCGGGACACCGGGGAGCTGTTTTTT. The chain couples TRBV5-5 to TRBJ2-2, with D possibly matching TRBD2 (5 bases). This CDR3 is built from 14 residues. Between the trimmed V and J ends, which lost 1 base and 3 bases, there was a span of 7 bases. Germline CDR1 reads SGHKS; CDR2 reads YYEKEE (reference sequence).

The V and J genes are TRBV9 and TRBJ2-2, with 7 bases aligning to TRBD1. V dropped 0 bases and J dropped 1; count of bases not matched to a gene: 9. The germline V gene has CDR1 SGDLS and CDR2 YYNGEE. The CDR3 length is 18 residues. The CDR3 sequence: CASSVGSRDRGNTGELFF. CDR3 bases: TGTGCCAGCAGCGTAGGGTCCCGGGACAGAGGGAACACCGGGGAGCTGTTTTTT.

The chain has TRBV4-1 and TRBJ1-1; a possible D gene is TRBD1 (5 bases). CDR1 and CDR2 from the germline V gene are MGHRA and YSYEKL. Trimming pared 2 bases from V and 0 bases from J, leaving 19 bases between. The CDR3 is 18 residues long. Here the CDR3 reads CASSQSPGGAVMNTEAFF. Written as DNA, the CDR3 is TGCGCCAGCAGCCAATCCCCCGGAGGGGCGGTGATGAACACTGAAGCTTTCTTT.

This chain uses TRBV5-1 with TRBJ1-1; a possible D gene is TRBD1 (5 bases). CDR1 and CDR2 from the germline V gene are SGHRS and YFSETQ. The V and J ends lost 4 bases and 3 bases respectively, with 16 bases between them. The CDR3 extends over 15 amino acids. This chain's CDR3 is CASSQDTWADTEAFF. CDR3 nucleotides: TGCGCCAGCAGCCAGGACACCTGGGCCGACACTGAAGCTTTCTTT.

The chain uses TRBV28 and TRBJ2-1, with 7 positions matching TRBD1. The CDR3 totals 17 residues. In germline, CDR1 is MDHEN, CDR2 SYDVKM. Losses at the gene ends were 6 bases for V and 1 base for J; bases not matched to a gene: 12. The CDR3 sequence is CASRITTGASSYNEQFF. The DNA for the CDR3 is TGTGCCAGCAGGATAACCACAGGGGCGAGTTCCTACAATGAGCAGTTCTTC. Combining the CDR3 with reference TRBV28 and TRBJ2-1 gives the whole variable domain DVKVTQSSRYLVKRTGEKVFLECVQDMDHENMFWYRQDPGLGLRLIYFSYDVKMKEKGDIPEGYSVSREKKERFSLILESASTNQTSMYLCASRITTGASSYNEQFFGPGTRLTVL.

CDR3: CATLGLPQSYGYTF. For the CDR3, the DNA is TGTGCCACCCTGGGACTCCCCCAGTCGTATGGCTACACCTTC. The gene calls are TRBV10-3 and TRBJ1-2, with a tentative D call TRBD1 (5 bases). V was clipped by 10 bases and J by 5 bases, with 20 bases between them. CDR1 and CDR2 from the germline V gene are ENHRY and SYGVKD. The CDR3 covers 14 residues.

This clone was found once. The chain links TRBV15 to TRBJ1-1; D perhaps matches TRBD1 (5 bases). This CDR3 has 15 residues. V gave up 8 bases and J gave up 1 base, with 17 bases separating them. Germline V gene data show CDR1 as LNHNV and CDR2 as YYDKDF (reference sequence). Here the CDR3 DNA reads TGTGCCACCTCGAGGAACGGACACCAGAACACTGAAGCTTTCTTT. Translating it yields CATSRNGHQNTEAFF.

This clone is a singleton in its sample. The CDR3 region has the DNA TGTGCCAGCATTTCCGGCGGGAACAATGAGCAGTTCTTC. Translation gives CASISGGNNEQFF. The chain joins TRBV27 to TRBJ2-1; TRBD2 is a possible D gene (6 bases). V was pared by 7 bases and J by 5 bases, with 12 bases between. The CDR3 consists of 13 residues. CDR1 and CDR2 (germline): MNHEY, SMNVEV (reference sequence).

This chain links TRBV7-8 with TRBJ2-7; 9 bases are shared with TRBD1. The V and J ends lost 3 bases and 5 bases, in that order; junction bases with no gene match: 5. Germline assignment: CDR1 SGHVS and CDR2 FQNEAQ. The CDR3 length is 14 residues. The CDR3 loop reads CASSFRDRVDEQYV. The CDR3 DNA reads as TGTGCCAGCAGCTTCCGGGACAGGGTGGACGAGCAGTACGTC.

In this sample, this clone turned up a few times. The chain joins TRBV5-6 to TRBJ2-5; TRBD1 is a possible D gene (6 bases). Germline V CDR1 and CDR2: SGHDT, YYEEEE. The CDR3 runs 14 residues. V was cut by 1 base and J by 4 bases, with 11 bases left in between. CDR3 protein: CASSLKGGPETQYF. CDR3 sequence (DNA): TGTGCCAGCAGCTTGAAAGGGGGACCAGAGACCCAGTACTTC.

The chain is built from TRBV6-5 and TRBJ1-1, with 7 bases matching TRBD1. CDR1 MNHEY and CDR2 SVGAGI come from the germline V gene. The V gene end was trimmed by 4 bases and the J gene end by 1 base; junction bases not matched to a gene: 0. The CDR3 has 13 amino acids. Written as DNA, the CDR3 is TGTGCCAGCAGTTGGACAGGGAACACTGAAGCTTTCTTT. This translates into CASSWTGNTEAFF.

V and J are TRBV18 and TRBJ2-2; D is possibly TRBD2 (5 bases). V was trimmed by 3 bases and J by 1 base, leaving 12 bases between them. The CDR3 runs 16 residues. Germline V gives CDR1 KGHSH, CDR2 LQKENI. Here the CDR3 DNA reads TGTGCCAGCTCACCCTCGGCGGGCCTGAACACCGGGGAGCTGTTTTTT. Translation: CASSPSAGLNTGELFF.

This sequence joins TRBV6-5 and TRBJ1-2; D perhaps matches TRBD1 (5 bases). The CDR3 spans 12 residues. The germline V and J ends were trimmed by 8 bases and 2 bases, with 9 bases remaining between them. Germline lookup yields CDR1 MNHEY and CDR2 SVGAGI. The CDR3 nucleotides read TGTGCCAGCGCCCCAGGGAACTATGGCTACACCTTC. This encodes CASAPGNYGYTF.

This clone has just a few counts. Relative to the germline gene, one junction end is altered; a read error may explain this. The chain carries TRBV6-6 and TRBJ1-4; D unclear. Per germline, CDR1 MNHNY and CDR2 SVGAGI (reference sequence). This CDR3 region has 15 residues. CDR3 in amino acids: CASSYQEAPKEKLFF. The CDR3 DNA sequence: TGTGCCAGCAGTTACCAAGAGGCTCCTAAGGAAAAACTGTTTTTT.